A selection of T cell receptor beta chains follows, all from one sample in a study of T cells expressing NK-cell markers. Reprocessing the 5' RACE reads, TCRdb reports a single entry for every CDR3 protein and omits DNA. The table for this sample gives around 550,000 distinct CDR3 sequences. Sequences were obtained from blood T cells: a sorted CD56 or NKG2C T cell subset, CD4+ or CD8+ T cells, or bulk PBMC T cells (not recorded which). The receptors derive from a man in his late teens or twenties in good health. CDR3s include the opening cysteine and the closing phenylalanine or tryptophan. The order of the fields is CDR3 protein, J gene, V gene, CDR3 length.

cdr3_aa: CAVAGYNEQFF; j_call: TRBJ2-1; v_call: TRBV27; cdr3_length: 11
cdr3_aa: CASSLVGQGGTGELFF; j_call: TRBJ2-2; v_call: TRBV11-2; cdr3_length: 16
cdr3_aa: CASSSSAGIKDEQYF; j_call: TRBJ2-7; v_call: TRBV28; cdr3_length: 15
cdr3_aa: CSADHEGKLFF; j_call: TRBJ1-4; v_call: TRBV20-1; cdr3_length: 11
cdr3_aa: CAISEPQGALDYGYTF; j_call: TRBJ1-2; v_call: TRBV10-3; cdr3_length: 16
cdr3_aa: CASSLPDRQETQYF; j_call: TRBJ2-5; v_call: TRBV12-3/TRBV12-4; cdr3_length: 14
cdr3_aa: CASSQVAGASGANVLTF; j_call: TRBJ2-6; v_call: TRBV4-2; cdr3_length: 17
cdr3_aa: CASSSLMTTSGIRQGEQFF; j_call: TRBJ2-1; v_call: TRBV6-2/TRBV6-3; cdr3_length: 19
cdr3_aa: CASSLDGSGRRNEQFF; j_call: TRBJ2-1; v_call: TRBV5-1; cdr3_length: 16
cdr3_aa: CSARLVAAPGDEQFF; j_call: TRBJ2-1; v_call: TRBV20-1; cdr3_length: 15
cdr3_aa: CASAARSANTGELFF; j_call: TRBJ2-2; v_call: TRBV7-9; cdr3_length: 15
cdr3_aa: CASIDRGPGANVLTF; j_call: TRBJ2-6; v_call: TRBV6-2/TRBV6-3; cdr3_length: 15
cdr3_aa: CSAAGLRGKETQYF; j_call: TRBJ2-5; v_call: TRBV20-1; cdr3_length: 14
cdr3_aa: CASSSTDTGELFF; j_call: TRBJ2-2; v_call: TRBV11-2; cdr3_length: 13
cdr3_aa: CASSQDKVEAFF; j_call: TRBJ1-1; v_call: TRBV4-2; cdr3_length: 12
cdr3_aa: CASSLGPGAETQYF; j_call: TRBJ2-5; v_call: TRBV12-3/TRBV12-4; cdr3_length: 14
cdr3_aa: CASSPGAMGDTQYF; j_call: TRBJ2-3; v_call: TRBV18; cdr3_length: 14
cdr3_aa: CSALTPWPEQFF; j_call: TRBJ2-1; v_call: TRBV29-1; cdr3_length: 12
cdr3_aa: CSWTSGHNEQFF; j_call: TRBJ2-1; v_call: TRBV20-1; cdr3_length: 12
cdr3_aa: CASSLGTGTSYEQYF; j_call: TRBJ2-7; v_call: TRBV7-6; cdr3_length: 15
cdr3_aa: CASSRHREGEKAFF; j_call: TRBJ1-1; v_call: TRBV4-3; cdr3_length: 14
cdr3_aa: CATSSRGSGANVLTF; j_call: TRBJ2-6; v_call: TRBV15; cdr3_length: 15
cdr3_aa: CASSLFEIVGSTDTQYF; j_call: TRBJ2-3; v_call: TRBV7-2; cdr3_length: 17
cdr3_aa: CASSLGTINQPQHF; j_call: TRBJ1-5; v_call: TRBV28; cdr3_length: 14
cdr3_aa: CSARVRDFQETQYF; j_call: TRBJ2-5; v_call: TRBV20-1; cdr3_length: 14
cdr3_aa: CASSPPHPNEQFF; j_call: TRBJ2-1; v_call: TRBV7-9; cdr3_length: 13
cdr3_aa: CASSYSYYREDYGYTF; j_call: TRBJ1-2; v_call: TRBV6-5; cdr3_length: 16
cdr3_aa: CASSLAIDRVAKNIQYF; j_call: TRBJ2-4; v_call: TRBV5-1; cdr3_length: 17
cdr3_aa: CASKASYQETQYF; j_call: TRBJ2-5; v_call: TRBV2; cdr3_length: 13
cdr3_aa: CATTPSELAGGGNEQFF; j_call: TRBJ2-1; v_call: TRBV12-3/TRBV12-4; cdr3_length: 17
cdr3_aa: CASAWGQPNYGYTF; j_call: TRBJ1-2; v_call: TRBV5-1; cdr3_length: 14
cdr3_aa: CSAGKGGQPQHF; j_call: TRBJ1-5; v_call: TRBV20-1; cdr3_length: 12
cdr3_aa: CASSARGTGLSSSYNEQFF; j_call: TRBJ2-1; v_call: TRBV2; cdr3_length: 19
cdr3_aa: CATSDSGGRVGETQYF; j_call: TRBJ2-5; v_call: TRBV24-1; cdr3_length: 16
cdr3_aa: CASSVADNADGYTF; j_call: TRBJ1-2; v_call: TRBV9; cdr3_length: 14
cdr3_aa: CASSAGQSSAFF; j_call: TRBJ1-1; v_call: TRBV2; cdr3_length: 12
cdr3_aa: CSASLTGSTDTQYF; j_call: TRBJ2-3; v_call: TRBV20-1; cdr3_length: 14
cdr3_aa: CAISRDSATDTQYF; j_call: TRBJ2-3; v_call: TRBV10-3; cdr3_length: 14
cdr3_aa: CASSLAPGQVEETQYF; j_call: TRBJ2-5; v_call: TRBV5-1; cdr3_length: 16
cdr3_aa: CASSLGRASSPEQFF; j_call: TRBJ2-1; v_call: TRBV5-1; cdr3_length: 15
cdr3_aa: CASRGRTSGSETQYF; j_call: TRBJ2-5; v_call: TRBV10-2; cdr3_length: 15
cdr3_aa: CASSKGRDLNYGYTF; j_call: TRBJ1-2; v_call: TRBV21-1; cdr3_length: 15
cdr3_aa: CASSLPGSSYEQYF; j_call: TRBJ2-7; v_call: TRBV10-2; cdr3_length: 14
cdr3_aa: CASSFPGTGSTDTQYF; j_call: TRBJ2-3; v_call: TRBV5-6; cdr3_length: 16
cdr3_aa: CASSQDDRGLDYSPLHF; j_call: TRBJ1-6; v_call: TRBV14; cdr3_length: 17
cdr3_aa: CSAINRGSEAFF; j_call: TRBJ1-1; v_call: TRBV20-1; cdr3_length: 12